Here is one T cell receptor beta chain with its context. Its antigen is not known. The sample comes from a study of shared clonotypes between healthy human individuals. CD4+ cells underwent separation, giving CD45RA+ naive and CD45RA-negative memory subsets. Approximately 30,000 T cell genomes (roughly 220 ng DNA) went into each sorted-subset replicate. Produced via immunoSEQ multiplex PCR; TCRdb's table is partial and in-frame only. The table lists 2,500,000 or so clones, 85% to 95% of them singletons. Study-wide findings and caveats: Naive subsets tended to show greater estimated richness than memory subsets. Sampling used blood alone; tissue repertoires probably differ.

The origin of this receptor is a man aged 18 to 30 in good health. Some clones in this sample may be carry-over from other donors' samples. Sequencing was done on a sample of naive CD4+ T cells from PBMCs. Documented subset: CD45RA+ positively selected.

The CDR3 sequence: CASMEKTNTDTQYF. As DNA, the CDR3 is TGTGCCAGCATGGAGAAAACCAACACAGATACGCAGTATTTT. This chain uses TRBV5-4 with TRBJ2-3; D uncertain. The CDR3 consists of 14 residues. Germline values: CDR1 SGHNT, CDR2 YYREEE (reference sequence). V was clipped by 6 bases and J by 2 bases, with 13 bases between them.